The 27 T cell receptor beta chains listed next were all sequenced from one sample in a study of blood T cell repertoires in COVID-19. Assay used: immunoSEQ multiplex PCR; TCRdb lists only in-frame clones, some missing. The data show about 34,000 clones, with approximately 77% seen just once and around 16% held by the top ten. Sequencing input: peripheral blood. The receptors stem from a human donor in a cohort sampled during active COVID-19.

The V and J genes are TRBV5-4 and TRBJ2-2; unclear D gene. V lost 1 base to trimming and J lost 5 bases, with 9 bases between them. The CDR3 contains 14 residues. CDR1 SGHNT and CDR2 YYREEE come from the germline V gene (reference sequence). CDR3 nucleotide sequence: TGTGCCAGCAGCTTGATCGGCGGAACCGGGGAGCTGTTTTTT. It yields the protein CASSLIGGTGELFF.

V and J are TRBV29-1 and TRBJ2-1; TRBD1 matches 7 bases. The CDR3 runs 12 residues. Germline V gene data show CDR1 as SQVTM and CDR2 as ANQGSEA. The V gene end was trimmed by 7 bases and the J gene end by 1 base; junction bases not matched to a gene: 1. The CDR3 DNA follows: TGCAGCGGGGGACAGTCCTACAATGAGCAGTTCTTC. Protein product: CSGGQSYNEQFF.

The chain carries TRBV11-2 and TRBJ2-2; D is perhaps TRBD1 (5 bases). This CDR3 comprises 14 residues. V shed 5 bases and J shed 2 bases, with 9 bases lying between them. The germline CDR1 and CDR2 sequences are SGHAT and FQNNGV. CDR3 residues: CASSQGFNTGELFF. Here the CDR3 DNA reads TGTGCCAGCAGCCAGGGTTTCAACACCGGGGAGCTGTTTTTT.

This chain joins TRBV5-5 and TRBJ2-5; 8 positions match TRBD1. The V segment lost 1 base and the J segment 5 bases; nucleotides outside the gene matches: 10. The CDR3 runs to 16 residues. The germline gives CDR1 SGHKS, CDR2 YYEKEE (reference sequence). CDR3 sequence: CASSLRGTRQGETQYF. The CDR3 DNA is TGTGCCAGCAGCTTGAGGGGAACCAGACAGGGGGAGACCCAGTACTTC. The variable domain in full, completed from reference TRBV5-5 and TRBJ2-5, reads DAGVTQSPTHLIKTRGQQVTLRCSPISGHKSVSWYQQVLGQGPQFIFQYYEKEERGRGNFPDRFSARQFPNYSSELNVNALLLGDSALYLCASSLRGTRQGETQYFGPGTRLLVL.

The V call is TRBV4-3, the J call TRBJ2-5, with 11 bases matching TRBD2. Germline V gives CDR1 LGHNA, CDR2 YSLEER. The ends lost 6 bases at V and 4 bases at J; junction bases unmatched: 7. The CDR3 contains 15 residues. The CDR3 sequence: CASSPGLAGRETQYF. Written as DNA, the CDR3 is TGCGCCAGCAGTCCTGGACTAGCGGGTCGAGAGACCCAGTACTTC.

The chain combines TRBV5-6 with TRBJ2-6; 8 bases are shared with TRBD1. Unmatched junction bases numbered 6, after V lost 1 base and J lost 0 bases. Germline-derived CDR1 and CDR2 are SGHDT and YYEEEE. The CDR3 runs 18 residues. This CDR3 is CASSLRGTGGSGANVLTF. In nucleotides, the CDR3 is TGTGCCAGCAGCTTGAGAGGGACAGGAGGCTCTGGGGCCAACGTCCTGACTTTC.

The chain links TRBV14 to TRBJ1-6; the D is unclear. The CDR3 is made up of 15 amino acids. CDR1 is SGHDN, CDR2 FVKESK, per germline. V was cut by 2 bases and J by 7 bases, with 12 bases left in between. CDR3 loop: CASSQFAGSNSPLHF. CDR3 bases: TGTGCCAGCAGCCAATTTGCAGGATCCAATTCACCCCTCCACTTT.

This chain joins TRBV7-9 and TRBJ1-2, with TRBD1 matching 9 bases. Unmatched junction bases numbered 10, after V lost 6 bases and J lost 8 bases. CDR3 length: 14 amino acids. Germline V gene sequence: CDR1 SEHNR, CDR2 FQNEAQ (reference sequence). CDR3 sequence (DNA): TGTGCCAGCAGTCCGGACAGGGGCGTTTACGGCTACACCTTC. Translation: CASSPDRGVYGYTF.

Sample share makes this clone medium-sized (0.01 to 0.1%). The chain joins TRBV9 to TRBJ1-6; tentatively, D is TRBD1 (5 bases). The V gene lost 4 bases and the J gene lost 2 bases, with 10 bases spanning the gap. The CDR3 covers 15 residues. Germline V gene lookup returns CDR1 SGDLS and CDR2 YYNGEE. DNA of the CDR3: TGTGCCAGCAGCCCCCCGGGGGCCTATAATTCACCCCTCCACTTT. As protein: CASSPPGAYNSPLHF.

This chain connects TRBV28 to TRBJ2-5; TRBD1 is a possible D gene (7 bases). CDR3 size: 16 residues. Germline V gene data show CDR1 as MDHEN and CDR2 as SYDVKM. V lost 6 bases and J lost 7, with 24 bases in between. CDR3 loop: CASRVAGRGATGTQYF. CDR3 nucleotides: TGTGCCAGCAGGGTAGCTGGCAGGGGGGCAACGGGGACCCAGTACTTC.

This sequence joins TRBV28 and TRBJ2-1; D possibly corresponds to TRBD2 (7 bases). The V gene lost 3 bases and the J gene lost 6 bases, with 15 bases spanning the gap. The germline gives CDR1 MDHEN, CDR2 SYDVKM. CDR3 size: 15 residues. In nucleotides, the CDR3 is TGTGCCAGCAGTTTCAGGGGAGGGCCAGGCAATGAGCAGTTCTTC. Translation: CASSFRGGPGNEQFF.

Only a few counts were recorded for this clone. V is TRBV28 and J is TRBJ1-6; 8 nucleotides align to TRBD1. The CDR3 length is 14 residues. The germline V gene has CDR1 MDHEN and CDR2 SYDVKM. Trimming at V came to 7 bases and at J to 10 bases, leaving 9 bases not matched to a gene. This CDR3 is CASILDRAKSPLHF. In DNA form, the CDR3 reads TGTGCCAGCATCCTGGACAGGGCTAAATCACCCCTCCACTTT. The complete variable domain, with remaining parts taken from reference TRBV28 and TRBJ1-6, reads DVKVTQSSRYLVKRTGEKVFLECVQDMDHENMFWYRQDPGLGLRLIYFSYDVKMKEKGDIPEGYSVSREKKERFSLILESASTNQTSMYLCASILDRAKSPLHFGNGTRLTVT.

The V gene is TRBV6-6, the J gene TRBJ1-6; weak D call: TRBD1 (5 bases). Germline assignment: CDR1 MNHNY and CDR2 SVGAGI (reference sequence). The CDR3 is 13 amino acids. The V end lost 8 bases, the J end lost 4 bases, and 9 bases lay between the germline ends. The CDR3 loop reads CASHRGYNSPLHF. In DNA, the CDR3 is TGTGCCAGCCATCGGGGGTATAATTCACCCCTCCACTTT.

The V gene is TRBV18, the J gene TRBJ1-2; 7 positions match TRBD1. Germline loops: CDR1 KGHSH, CDR2 LQKENI. The junction had 12 bases not matched to a gene; V was cut back by 4 bases and J by 10 bases. CDR3 length equals 14 residues. The CDR3 is CASSLDRNSLYYTF. Written as DNA, the CDR3 is TGTGCCAGCTCACTGGACAGGAACTCGCTTTACTACACCTTC.

V and J are TRBV4-2 and TRBJ1-4; 7 positions agree with TRBD1. CDR3 length: 15 residues. The germline V gene has CDR1 LGHNA and CDR2 YNFKEQ. V shed 0 bases and J 8 bases; nucleotides not matched to a gene: 6. This chain's CDR3 is CASSQDIGGLEKLFF. DNA for the CDR3: TGTGCCAGCAGCCAAGATATAGGGGGCTTAGAAAAACTGTTTTTT.

The gene calls are TRBV12-3 or TRBV12-4 and TRBJ1-1; no firm D call. Trimming removed 8 bases at V and 10 bases at J, with 20 bases between. The CDR3 sequence is 13 residues long. CDR3 DNA: TGTGCCAGCCTCCGGGGAGGGTCACTGCGAGCTTTCTTT. Protein sequence: CASLRGGSLRAFF.

The J gene is TRBJ2-3, the V gene TRBV10-1; 10 bases map to TRBD2. The CDR3 extends over 17 amino acids. Germline-derived CDR1 and CDR2 are WNHNN and SYGVQD (reference sequence). The trim removed 4 bases at V and 3 bases at J, leaving 10 bases unmatched. CDR3 nucleotide sequence: TGCGCCAGCAGTGCCGGACTAGCGGTGGTTTCGACAGATACGCAGTATTTT. Protein: CASSAGLAVVSTDTQYF.

In this sample, this clone turned up once. The chain links TRBV3-1 (or the pseudogene TRBV3-2) to TRBJ1-6; 9 bases map to TRBD1. Trimming at V came to 5 bases and at J to 13 bases, leaving 9 bases not matched to a gene. This CDR3 spans 14 amino acids. Per germline, CDR1 LGHDT and CDR2 YNNKEL (reference sequence). CDR3 nucleotide sequence: TGTGCCAGCAGCTCTCGGACAGGGGCGGCTCCCCTCCACTTT. Protein product: CASSSRTGAAPLHF.

CDR3 residues: CASSQRHYEQYF. CDR3 bases: TGTGCCAGCAGCCAGAGACACTACGAGCAGTACTTC. The chain employs TRBV3-1 (or the pseudogene TRBV3-2) and TRBJ2-7, with no clear D. The CDR3 is made up of 12 amino acids. Deletions cut 3 bases from V and 3 bases from J, with 6 bases between. Germline V gene data show CDR1 as LGHDT and CDR2 as YNNKEL (reference sequence).

The chain has TRBV5-1 and TRBJ2-2, with 8 nucleotides matching TRBD1. The germline V gene has CDR1 SGHRS and CDR2 YFSETQ. The CDR3 is made up of 15 amino acids. V lost 3 bases to trimming and J lost 1 base; unmatched junction nucleotides: 2. CDR3 DNA sequence: TGCGCCAGCAGCTCGACAGGGGTGAACACCGGGGAGCTGTTTTTT. It is translated as CASSSTGVNTGELFF.

V gene TRBV30 combines with J gene TRBJ2-5; D possibly corresponds to TRBD2 (6 bases). Germline-derived CDR1 and CDR2 are GTSNPN and SVGIG (reference sequence). The V gene lost 1 base and the J gene lost 9 bases, with 18 bases spanning the gap. The CDR3 consists of 14 residues. The CDR3 nucleotides are TGTGCCTGGAGTGGGCCCGGGACTCCAAACGCCCAGTACTTC. It translates to CAWSGPGTPNAQYF.

This clone occurred once. The V and J genes are TRBV18 and TRBJ2-5, with D uncertain. Germline lookup yields CDR1 KGHSH and CDR2 LQKENI. V lost 3 bases and J 3 bases, leaving 5 bases between the germline ends. The CDR3 extends over 12 amino acids. As DNA, the CDR3 is TGTGCCAGCTCACCCCGGGAAGAGACCCAGTACTTC. This sequence encodes CASSPREETQYF.

The chain is built from TRBV2 and TRBJ2-7, with TRBD1 identical over 9 bases. The CDR3 is made up of 13 amino acids. CDR1 is SNHLY and CDR2 is FYNNEI in the germline V gene. The J segment lost 1 base and the V segment lost 8 bases, leaving 3 bases of the junction unmatched. The CDR3 loop reads CASGGQGSYEQYF. The CDR3 DNA reads as TGTGCCAGCGGGGGACAGGGATCCTACGAGCAGTACTTC.

The chain has TRBV10-1 and TRBJ1-1; TRBD1 might be the D (5 bases). Deletions cut 4 bases from V and 7 bases from J, with 10 bases between. Germline V CDR1 and CDR2: WNHNN, SYGVQD (reference sequence). The CDR3 length is 12 residues. The CDR3 DNA sequence: TGCGCCAGCAGTGGGGCAGGGATTGAAGCTTTCTTT. This translates into CASSGAGIEAFF.

The chain links TRBV21-1 to TRBJ2-7; the D call of TRBD1 is as the table states it, not checked on the DNA. TRBV21-1 counts as a pseudogene. The CDR3 is 14 residues long. Here the CDR3 reads CASSKDRPSYEQYF. CDR3 DNA: TGTGCCAGCAGCAAAGACAGGCCCTCCTACGAGCAGTACTTC.

The rearrangement joins TRBV12-3 or TRBV12-4 to TRBJ1-5, with D unclear. CDR3 length: 13 residues. Trimming took off 7 bases at V and 7 bases at J, with 14 bases between the two ends. The CDR3 DNA reads as TGTGCCAGCACCCCCGGGGTTGAGCAGCCCCAGCATTTT. This encodes CASTPGVEQPQHF.

The chain employs TRBV14 and TRBJ2-3, with D hard to call. With 0 bases removed from V and 1 base from J, the gap between germline ends came to 14 bases. This CDR3 contains 17 residues. Germline lookup yields CDR1 SGHDN and CDR2 FVKESK. The DNA of the CDR3 is TGTGCCAGCAGCCAAGACATGTGGGCGTCTGGCACAGATACGCAGTATTTT. Its translation: CASSQDMWASGTDTQYF.